This T cell receptor beta chain was sequenced in a study of cytomegalovirus exposure and HLA in healthy donors. Researchers ran the PCR with 60 Vbeta and 13 Jbeta primers. Libraries were prepared by immunoSEQ multiplex PCR; TCRdb keeps only in-frame clonotypes and omits some of them. The data hold 150,000 to 200,000 clones, with approximately 80% observed a single time. V shed 6 bases and J shed 8 bases, with 16 bases lying between them. Germline V gene sequence: CDR1 SEHNR, CDR2 FQNEAQ (reference sequence). The CDR3 is 13 residues long. Sequencing used PBMCs. The clonotype was recovered from a boy aged 10-17 years in good health and CMV-seronegative. V gene TRBV7-9 combines with J gene TRBJ1-1; perhaps TRBD1 as D (5 bases). The CDR3 spells CASRQTSTDEAFF. In nucleotides, the CDR3 is TGTGCCAGCAGGCAGACGTCGACAGACGAAGCTTTCTTT.